The clone carrying this T cell receptor (beta chain) has more than one count but fewer than ten. Other DNA sequences in this specimen translate into the identical CDR3. Per the germline V gene, CDR1 is SNHLY and CDR2 is FYNNEI. This CDR3 has 13 amino acids. Deletions cut 6 bases from V and 5 bases from J, with 10 bases between. Some clones are missing from TCRdb's copy, which holds only in-frame ones; the method was immunoSEQ multiplex PCR. The sample lists 250,000 to 300,000 clones, approximately 88% occurring once. This sample is drawn from a study of blood T cell repertoires in COVID-19. The rearrangement uses TRBV2 and TRBJ2-2; tentative D call: TRBD1 (6 bases). Source material: PBMCs or T cells enriched from blood (not recorded which). The sequence was collected from a woman aged 40 to 50 who had recovered from COVID-19. As DNA, the CDR3 is TGTGCCAGCAGCGAACAGGGAACCGGGGAGCTGTTTTTT. Its translation is CASSEQGTGELFF.